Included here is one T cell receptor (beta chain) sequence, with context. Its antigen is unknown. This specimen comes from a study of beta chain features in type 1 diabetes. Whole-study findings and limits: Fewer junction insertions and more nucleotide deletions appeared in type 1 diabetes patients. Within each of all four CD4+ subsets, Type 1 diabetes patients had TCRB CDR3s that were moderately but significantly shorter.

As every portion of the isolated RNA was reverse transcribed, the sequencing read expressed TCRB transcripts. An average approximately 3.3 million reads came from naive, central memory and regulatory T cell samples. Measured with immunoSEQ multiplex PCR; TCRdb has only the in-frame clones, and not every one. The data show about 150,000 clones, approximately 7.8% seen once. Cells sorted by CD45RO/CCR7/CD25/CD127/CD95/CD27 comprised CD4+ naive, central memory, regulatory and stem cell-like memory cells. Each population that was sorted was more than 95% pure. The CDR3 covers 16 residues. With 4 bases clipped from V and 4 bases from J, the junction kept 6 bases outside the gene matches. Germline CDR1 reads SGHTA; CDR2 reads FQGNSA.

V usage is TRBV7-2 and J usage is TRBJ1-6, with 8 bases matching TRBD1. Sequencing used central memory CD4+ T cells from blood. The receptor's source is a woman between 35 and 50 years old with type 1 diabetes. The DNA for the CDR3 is TGTGCCAGCAGCTGGGACAGGCAGCTTTATAATTCACCCCTCCACTTT. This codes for CASSWDRQLYNSPLHF.